What follows describes a single TCR beta chain. This entry is derived from a study of blood T cell repertoires in COVID-19. Original processing notes: By means of reference gene primer amplification, nucleated cell counts were estimated. Sequencing used immunoSEQ multiplex PCR; TCRdb keeps in-frame clones, though not all of them. That table is the source of V, J and clone size, and D and trimming were worked out from the DNA. Of approximately 170,000 clones listed, about 88% are singletons. Cohort assignment relied on participant-reported clinical history. The CDR3 sequence is 14 residues long. Germline CDR1 is SGHRS and CDR2 is YFSETQ. V dropped 2 bases and J dropped 6 bases, with 11 bases sitting between them.

Sequenced sample: PBMCs or T cells enriched from blood (not recorded which). The origin of this receptor is a woman aged 18 to 35 who had recovered from COVID-19. The chain recombines TRBV5-1 with TRBJ2-2, with D perhaps TRBD2 (6 bases). CDR3 protein: CASSLSREPGELFF. The CDR3 coding sequence is TGCGCCAGCAGCTTATCGCGGGAACCCGGGGAGCTGTTTTTT.